The 28 T cell receptor beta chains reported below all come from one sample, sequenced in a study of shared clonotypes between healthy human individuals. The data were produced by immunoSEQ multiplex PCR, yet TCRdb's version contains in-frame clones alone and is incomplete. The data contain approximately 1.4 million clones, 95% to 99% of them singletons. What was sequenced was naive CD4+ T cells sorted from blood. Subset: CD45RA+ positively selected. The source is a man aged 25-45 years in good health.

V gene TRBV15 combines with J gene TRBJ2-7; 12 nucleotides line up with TRBD2. Germline values: CDR1 LNHNV, CDR2 YYDKDF (reference sequence). The CDR3 is made up of 15 amino acids. The trim removed 5 bases at V and 3 bases at J, leaving 5 bases unmatched. The CDR3 bases are TGTGCCACCAGCTCTCGGACTAGCGGGATCTACGAGCAGTACTTC. Its translation: CATSSRTSGIYEQYF.

J is TRBJ2-3 and V is TRBV2, with D uncertain. CDR1 is SNHLY and CDR2 is FYNNEI in the germline V gene. There are 17 residues in the CDR3. The germline V and J ends were trimmed by 8 bases and 3 bases, with 24 bases remaining between them. CDR3 nucleotides: TGTGCCAGCCTCGTCGACGGATGGAATGAGGTGACAGATACGCAGTATTTT. This codes for CASLVDGWNEVTDTQYF.

The chain carries TRBV10-2 and TRBJ1-5; TRBD1 might be the D (5 bases). CDR1 is WSHSY, CDR2 SAAADI, per germline. The CDR3 has 22 amino acids. Trimming took off 3 bases at V and 0 bases at J, with 30 bases between the two ends. CDR3 bases: TGCGCCAGCAGTGAACAATTCACCCAGGGCCGTAGATTCGGGGTTAGCAATCAGCCCCAGCATTTT. Translated, it gives CASSEQFTQGRRFGVSNQPQHF.

The rearrangement joins TRBV9 to TRBJ2-2; 13 bases are a match to TRBD2. This CDR3 comprises 15 residues. Per the germline V gene, CDR1 is SGDLS and CDR2 is YYNGEE. After removal of 3 bases from V and 7 bases from J, the junction contained 3 bases not matched to a gene. The CDR3 protein is CASSGTSGSFGELFF. Here the CDR3 DNA reads TGTGCCAGCAGCGGGACTAGCGGGAGCTTCGGGGAGCTGTTTTTT.

The V call is TRBV6-5, the J call TRBJ2-7; D not resolved. The CDR3 consists of 15 residues. Trimming cost V 0 bases and J 3 bases, with 12 bases left between them. Looked up from germline, CDR1 is MNHEY and CDR2 is SVGAGI. The CDR3: CASSYSAPGNYEQYF. The CDR3 DNA reads as TGTGCCAGCAGTTACTCTGCGCCAGGAAACTACGAGCAGTACTTC.

The chain joins TRBV2 to TRBJ1-3; D possibly corresponds to TRBD1 (5 bases). Germline V gives CDR1 SNHLY, CDR2 FYNNEI. V lost 7 bases to trimming and J lost 0 bases, with 10 bases between them. The CDR3 covers 14 residues. This chain's CDR3 is CASIYDSSGNTIYF. CDR3 bases: TGTGCCAGCATCTACGACAGCTCTGGAAACACCATATATTTT.

This chain joins TRBV10-2 and TRBJ2-1; D is tentatively TRBD1 or TRBD2 (5 bases each). CDR1 WSHSY and CDR2 SAAADI come from the germline V gene. Deletions cut 0 bases from V and 7 bases from J, with 16 bases between. The CDR3 is 16 amino acids. For the CDR3, the DNA is TGCGCCAGCAGTGAGTCCGTGGAAGTTTGGGGGAATGAGCAGTTCTTC. Its protein product is CASSESVEVWGNEQFF.

This chain joins TRBV2 and TRBJ2-2; unclear D gene. The CDR3 extends over 11 amino acids. V shed 6 bases and J shed 5 bases, with 4 bases lying between them. Germline V gives CDR1 SNHLY, CDR2 FYNNEI. The CDR3 DNA reads TGTGCCAGCAGCACAACCGGGGAGCTGTTTTTT. This gives the protein CASSTTGELFF.

As DNA, the CDR3 is TGTGCCAGCAGCCCTAGCGGCCCCTCCTACAATGAGCAGTTCTTC. Residues: CASSPSGPSYNEQFF. The rearrangement joins TRBV6-6 to TRBJ2-1; 7 bases align to TRBD2. V dropped 6 bases and J dropped 0; count of bases not matched to a gene: 5. The CDR3 consists of 15 residues. Germline loops: CDR1 MNHNY, CDR2 SVGAGI (reference sequence).

This chain connects TRBV9 to TRBJ2-2; D is unresolved. Germline CDR1 reads SGDLS; CDR2 reads YYNGEE. Trimming took off 0 bases at V and 4 bases at J, with 10 bases between the two ends. CDR3 length: 15 residues. CDR3 DNA: TGTGCCAGCAGCGTAGTCAGTTCCACCACCGGGGAGCTGTTTTTT. Translated, it gives CASSVVSSTTGELFF.

The chain employs TRBV30 and TRBJ2-1; no reliable D call. This CDR3 has 11 amino acids. Germline V gives CDR1 GTSNPN, CDR2 SVGIG (reference sequence). Trimming removed 2 bases from V and 8 bases from J, with 7 bases in between. CDR3 sequence (DNA): TGTGCCTGGAGTACGGACCATGAGCAGTTCTTC. Translation: CAWSTDHEQFF.

V is TRBV2 and J is TRBJ1-4; tentatively, D is TRBD1 (6 bases). Germline CDR1 is SNHLY and CDR2 is FYNNEI. V was cut by 10 bases and J by 6 bases, with 18 bases left in between. The CDR3 is made up of 14 amino acids. CDR3 amino acids: CAIKNREGYEKLFF. Here the CDR3 DNA reads TGTGCCATTAAGAACAGGGAGGGGTATGAAAAACTGTTTTTT. Using reference TRBV2 and TRBJ1-4 for the parts outside the CDR3, the full variable domain is EPEVTQTPSHQVTQMGQEVILRCVPISNHLYFYWYRQILGQKVEFLVSFYNNEISEKSEIFDDQFSVERPDGSNFTLKIRSTKLEDSAMYFCAIKNREGYEKLFFGSGTQLSVL.

The rearrangement uses TRBV7-9 and TRBJ1-1; D might be TRBD1 (5 bases). Germline lookup yields CDR1 SEHNR and CDR2 FQNEAQ (reference sequence). V shed 1 base and J shed 4 bases, with 10 bases lying between them. The CDR3 has 14 residues. CDR3 amino acids: CASSLDGQGTEAFF. CDR3 coding DNA: TGTGCCAGCAGCTTAGACGGCCAGGGCACTGAAGCTTTCTTT.

The chain uses TRBV2 and TRBJ1-2, with D uncertain. Trimming took 2 bases from V and 7 from J, leaving 14 bases between them. The CDR3 extends over 14 amino acids. CDR1 is SNHLY and CDR2 is FYNNEI in the germline V gene. In DNA, the CDR3 is TGTGCCAGCAGTGAATATAGAGGGTTCGGTGGCTACACCTTC. Its translation: CASSEYRGFGGYTF.

J is TRBJ1-5 and V is TRBV19, with TRBD1 matching 7 bases. Germline-derived CDR1 and CDR2 are LNHDA and SQIVND (reference sequence). J gave up 0 bases and V 9 bases, and 20 bases lay outside the gene matches. The CDR3 extends over 19 amino acids. As DNA, the CDR3 is TGTGCCAGCCCACAGAATAGGACAGGCCTACTTTATAGCAATCAGCCCCAGCATTTT. Translated, it gives CASPQNRTGLLYSNQPQHF.

The gene calls are TRBV5-1 and TRBJ2-3; 7 nucleotides align to TRBD2. The CDR3 runs 15 residues. From germline, CDR1 is SGHRS and CDR2 YFSETQ. Trimming at V came to 1 base and at J to 0 bases, leaving 2 bases not matched to a gene. This CDR3 reads CASSLRGGSTDTQYF. As DNA, the CDR3 is TGCGCCAGCAGCTTGCGCGGGGGAAGCACAGATACGCAGTATTTT.

The rearrangement links TRBV28 to TRBJ1-2; D gene ambiguous. The germline CDR1 and CDR2 sequences are MDHEN and SYDVKM. The CDR3 spans 13 residues. Trimming cost V 3 bases and J 6 bases, with 11 bases left between them. The CDR3 is CASSFFRRDGYTF. The CDR3 coding sequence is TGTGCCAGCAGTTTCTTTCGGAGGGATGGCTACACCTTC.

The chain recombines TRBV20-1 with TRBJ2-7; D ambiguous. The germline V gene has CDR1 DFQATT and CDR2 SNEGSKA (reference sequence). The length of the CDR3 is 11 residues. The V end was cut by 5 bases, the J end by 3 bases, with 8 bases between. CDR3 nucleotides: TGCAGTGCTCCCTCTAACTACGAGCAGTACTTC. It yields the protein CSAPSNYEQYF.

The chain is built from TRBV4-3 and TRBJ2-7; 10 bases match TRBD2. Germline CDR1 and CDR2: LGHNA and YSLEER. This CDR3 contains 16 residues. With 1 base clipped from V and 4 bases from J, the junction kept 7 bases outside the gene matches. CDR3 nucleotide sequence: TGCGCCAGCAGCCAAGGGTGGACTAGCGGATTGTACGAGCAGTACTTC. Protein product: CASSQGWTSGLYEQYF.

As DNA, the CDR3 is TGTGCCAGTAGTCGGGACAGGGGATTTACCGGGGAGCTGTTTTTT. It encodes CASSRDRGFTGELFF. The chain joins TRBV19 to TRBJ2-2, with 10 bases aligning to TRBD1. The ends lost 5 bases at V and 5 bases at J; junction bases unmatched: 5. Germline V lookup: CDR1 LNHDA, CDR2 SQIVND (reference sequence). The CDR3 length is 15 residues.

V and J are TRBV7-9 and TRBJ2-1; D is perhaps TRBD1 (5 bases). There are 15 residues in the CDR3. Germline V gene data show CDR1 as SEHNR and CDR2 as FQNEAQ (reference sequence). V gave up 5 bases and J gave up 7 bases, with 18 bases separating them. CDR3: CASSDGKGRRNEQFF. DNA for the CDR3: TGTGCCAGCAGCGATGGGAAGGGGCGGCGGAATGAGCAGTTCTTC.

This chain links TRBV5-1 with TRBJ2-7, with D possibly called TRBD1 or TRBD2 (5 bases each). Trimming took 5 bases from V and 5 from J, leaving 17 bases between them. Looked up from germline, CDR1 is SGHRS and CDR2 is YFSETQ. The CDR3 spans 14 residues. CDR3 coding DNA: TGCGCCAGCAGGGACCCAGGGAGAGGCCACGAGCAGTACTTC. Protein: CASRDPGRGHEQYF.

In this sample, this clone turned up once. The rearrangement joins TRBV5-1 to TRBJ2-1, with 11 bases lining up with TRBD2. The CDR3 is 18 amino acids. With V trimmed by 1 base and J by 0 bases, 6 bases remained unmatched. Germline V lookup: CDR1 SGHRS, CDR2 YFSETQ. The CDR3 reads CASSLLLAGVSSYNEQFF. The CDR3 region has the DNA TGCGCCAGCAGCTTGTTACTAGCGGGAGTGAGCTCCTACAATGAGCAGTTCTTC.

This chain uses TRBV12-5 with TRBJ2-1; TRBD2 agrees at 9 bases. Germline loops: CDR1 LGHNT, CDR2 FRNRAP. The CDR3 runs 16 residues. V dropped 1 base and J dropped 7; count of bases not matched to a gene: 8. CDR3 sequence reads: CASGLGQLAGHNEQFF. The DNA for the CDR3 is TGTGCTAGTGGTTTGGGCCAACTAGCGGGTCATAATGAGCAGTTCTTC.

This chain links TRBV5-4 with TRBJ2-3; the D gene is possibly TRBD2 (6 bases). This CDR3 region has 15 residues. Germline V lookup: CDR1 SGHNT, CDR2 YYREEE (reference sequence). V lost 4 bases and J 2 bases, leaving 14 bases between the germline ends. As DNA, the CDR3 is TGTGCCAGCAGCCCAGGAGGGGTGGACACAGATACGCAGTATTTT. Translation: CASSPGGVDTDTQYF.

This chain connects TRBV6-6 to TRBJ2-7; no firm D call. V was shortened by 2 bases and J by 2 bases, with 10 bases between the two germline ends. The CDR3 is made up of 14 amino acids. Germline CDR1 and CDR2: MNHNY and SVGAGI (reference sequence). CDR3 sequence reads: CASSYVDVPYEQYF. As DNA, the CDR3 is TGTGCCAGCAGTTACGTTGACGTACCCTACGAGCAGTACTTC.

This clone appeared a single time. The rearrangement joins TRBV9 to TRBJ2-2; D is perhaps TRBD1 or TRBD2 (6 bases each). Trimming left V 0 bases short and J 0 bases short, with 9 bases between. Germline CDR1 SGDLS, CDR2 YYNGEE. The CDR3 is made up of 16 amino acids. CDR3 nucleotides: TGTGCCAGCAGCGTAGCGGGGGCCCCGAACACCGGGGAGCTGTTTTTT. The encoded protein is CASSVAGAPNTGELFF.

V gene TRBV4-2 combines with J gene TRBJ2-7; 14 bases fit TRBD2. The CDR3 is 19 amino acids. Germline-derived CDR1 and CDR2 are LGHNA and YNFKEQ. V was pared by 4 bases and J by 3 bases, with 14 bases of the junction left unmatched. The CDR3: CASSLNPGLAGGQHYEQYF. CDR3 in DNA: TGTGCCAGCAGCCTAAACCCCGGACTAGCGGGAGGCCAACACTACGAGCAGTACTTC.